This TCR beta chain was obtained from a study of cytomegalovirus exposure and HLA in healthy donors. Only a few counts were recorded for this clone. Its antigen is undetermined. Vbeta (60) and Jbeta (13) primers were used in the PCR. Only in-frame clones appear in the TCRdb table, and some are missing; sequencing was by immunoSEQ multiplex PCR. The profile shows 130,000 or so clones, roughly 9.6% of them singletons. Regarding the study as a whole: Several top significant clusters appeared, in a later analysis, to be linked to common viral pathogens. The authors confirmed in vitro that three CMV-associated chains were specific for CMV antigens. Whilst most TCR sequences proved rare, a subset of public TCRs occurred across many donors. In a later analysis, V- and J-gene trimming of beta chains associated with a DCLRE1C missense variant, replicated independently.

CDR3 size: 16 residues. The germline gives CDR1 SGHNT, CDR2 YENEEA. V lost 2 bases and J lost 1; bases outside the gene matches: 7. The sequence came from a woman aged 35 to 49 in good health and CMV-seropositive. The rearrangement links TRBV11-3 to TRBJ1-1; 7 bases are shared with TRBD1. Material for sequencing was PBMCs. CDR3 bases: TGTGCCAGCAGCTTAAGAGGGGGCTTCTCGAACACTGAAGCTTTCTTT. Translated: CASSLRGGFSNTEAFF.